Described below is a single T cell receptor (beta chain) sequence and its context. The target antigen is unknown. This CDR3 is also generated by other DNA sequences in the sample. On the day of bone marrow donation, the related graft donor provided peripheral blood. This CDR3 contains 13 residues. Germline V gene lookup returns CDR1 MNHEY and CDR2 SMNVEV (reference sequence). The V segment lost 6 bases and the J segment 1 base; nucleotides outside the gene matches: 1. Some clones are missing from TCRdb's copy, which holds only in-frame ones; the method was immunoSEQ multiplex PCR. This sample carries about 38,000 clones, none of them present only once. These data come from a study of T cells after posttransplantation cyclophosphamide. Study results and caveats: Skin or GI-infiltrating T cells shared few TRB sequences with blood. Later post-transplant blood repertoires were often dominated by donor CD8+ memory clones. Recipient CMV seropositivity and CMV reactivation strongly tracked TRB clonality.

This chain uses TRBV27 with TRBJ2-3; 7 nucleotides match TRBD1. Sequenced material: PBMCs. This receptor was identified in a middle-aged man in good health, CMV-negative, and a related stem cell transplant donor. The CDR3 reads CASRQGGTDTQYF. As DNA, the CDR3 is TGTGCCAGCAGGCAGGGGGGCACAGATACGCAGTATTTT.